This T cell receptor (beta chain) was sequenced in a study of T cell responses to AZD1222 COVID-19 vaccine. Study results and caveats: Baseline seropositivity occurred in only a handful of AZD1222 recipients.

Samples with a second dose at about 4 or about 12 weeks were pooled together. As regards this clone: As yet, its antigen is unknown.

Repertoires were generated with immunoSEQ multiplex PCR, while TCRdb's copy carries only in-frame clones and drops some. The table lists 100,000 to 150,000 clones, about 85% of them singletons, with just under 4.5% in the top ten. The sample was peripheral blood, taken 28 days after the second AZD1222 dose. The sequence was collected from an adult who received the AZD1222 COVID-19 vaccine.

The CDR3 is CSMRGSAKDEKLFF. CDR3 nucleotides: TGCAGCATGAGGGGGAGTGCAAAGGATGAAAAACTGTTTTTT. The chain uses TRBV29-1 and TRBJ1-4; D is possibly TRBD1 (6 bases). V gave up 8 bases and J gave up 6 bases, with 19 bases separating them. This CDR3 is 14 amino acids long. CDR1 and CDR2 (germline): SQVTM, ANQGSEA.